What follows are 32 T cell receptor beta chains derived from one specimen sequenced in a study of naive and memory T cell subsets. The library had UMIs added by 3' ligation of an oligonucleotide to TCR cDNA. Amplification of ligated cDNA took four PCR rounds with SP2 and nested alpha and beta constant primers. TCRdb reanalysed the UMI-ligation and nested PCR reads using MiXCR and keeps one entry per CDR3 protein. The sample lists about 26,000 distinct CDR3 sequences; around 5% were seen once. Sequencing was performed on blood. The receptors derive from an adult in good health.

This chain connects TRBV9 to TRBJ2-7, with D tentatively TRBD1 or TRBD2 (6 bases each). Germline V CDR1 and CDR2: SGDLS, YYNGEE. Trimming removed 3 bases from V and 8 bases from J, with 24 bases in between. This CDR3 is 16 amino acids long. The chain's CDR3 is CASSARGGSNLGQQYF. The CDR3 coding sequence is TGTGCCAGCAGCGCGCGAGGGGGGAGTAACCTGGGCCAGCAGTACTTC.

This clonotype was seen at least ten times. The chain uses TRBV7-9 and TRBJ1-1; D possibly corresponds to TRBD1 (5 bases). This CDR3 is 17 amino acids long. Trimming left V 4 bases short and J 2 bases short, with 20 bases between. Germline CDR1 is SEHNR and CDR2 is FQNEAQ (reference sequence). This chain's CDR3 is CASSSRLGRGVNTEAFF. The CDR3 DNA reads TGTGCCAGCAGCTCCCGACTTGGTCGGGGGGTAAACACTGAAGCTTTCTTT.

The chain carries TRBV5-6 and TRBJ2-1, with 7 nucleotides matching TRBD1. This CDR3 has 13 residues. V lost 6 bases and J lost 5; bases outside the gene matches: 5. Germline CDR1 and CDR2: SGHDT and YYEEEE. CDR3 DNA sequence: TGTGCCAGCACACAAACAGGGGACAATGAGCAGTTCTTC. Its protein is CASTQTGDNEQFF.

The chain combines TRBV7-9 with TRBJ2-5, with D maybe TRBD2 (5 bases). The ends were cut back, 4 bases at V and 3 bases at J, with 6 bases in the middle. This CDR3 is built from 12 residues. Germline values: CDR1 SEHNR, CDR2 FQNEAQ (reference sequence). This CDR3 reads CASSWGEETQYF. The DNA for the CDR3 is TGTGCCAGCAGCTGGGGAGAAGAGACCCAGTACTTC.

The sample holds many counts of this clonotype. The chain uses TRBV3-1 and TRBJ1-1, with D uncertain. The CDR3 has 11 amino acids. Germline CDR1 reads LGHDT; CDR2 reads YNNKEL (reference sequence). Deletions cut 3 bases from V and 5 bases from J, with 4 bases between. Here the CDR3 DNA reads TGTGCCAGCAGCCAGTCGACTGAAGCTTTCTTT. It codes for CASSQSTEAFF. Variable domain in full (rest from reference TRBV3-1 and TRBJ1-1): DTAVSQTPKYLVTQMGNDKSIKCEQNLGHDTMYWYKQDSKKFLKIMFSYNNKELIINETVPNRFSPKSPDKAHLNLHINSLELGDSAVYFCASSQSTEAFFGQGTRLTVV.

This clonotype was seen a handful of times. The chain carries TRBV5-1 and TRBJ2-7, with TRBD2 as a possible D gene (5 bases). Trimming removed 4 bases from V and 2 bases from J, with 10 bases in between. Germline assignment: CDR1 SGHRS and CDR2 YFSETQ. The CDR3 spans 13 residues. The DNA for the CDR3 is TGCGCCAGCAGCCCGAGGGCTACCTACGAGCAGTACTTC. Translated: CASSPRATYEQYF.

At least ten counts were recorded for this clonotype. The chain uses TRBV4-1 and TRBJ1-2; possibly TRBD1 for D (5 bases). With 0 bases removed from V and 4 bases from J, the gap between germline ends came to 12 bases. The CDR3 runs to 15 residues. Germline CDR1 is MGHRA and CDR2 is YSYEKL. As DNA, the CDR3 is TGCGCCAGCAGCCAAGAAGGAGGGGCGTTCTATGGCTACACCTTC. Translated, it gives CASSQEGGAFYGYTF.

This clonotype appeared many times. This chain links TRBV4-1 with TRBJ1-6; weak D call: TRBD1 (5 bases). Germline V gene sequence: CDR1 MGHRA, CDR2 YSYEKL. The CDR3 extends over 17 amino acids. V lost 4 bases and J 6 bases, leaving 19 bases between the germline ends. CDR3 nucleotide sequence: TGCGCCAGCAGCCCCACGGACGGGACCCCCTCTAATTCACCCCTCCACTTT. It yields the protein CASSPTDGTPSNSPLHF.

The sample holds many counts of this clonotype. J is TRBJ1-2 and V is TRBV6-5, with D possibly being TRBD1 (5 bases). The CDR3 has 16 residues. V shed 2 bases and J shed 5 bases, with 18 bases lying between them. CDR1 MNHEY and CDR2 SVGAGI come from the germline V gene. The CDR3: CASSYKTRRGAYGYTF. CDR3 DNA sequence: TGTGCCAGCAGTTACAAAACAAGAAGAGGGGCGTATGGCTACACCTTC.

Many counts were recorded for this clonotype. This rearrangement joins TRBV7-9 to TRBJ2-3; a possible D gene is TRBD1 (6 bases). The CDR3 spans 15 residues. The germline V gene has CDR1 SEHNR and CDR2 FQNEAQ (reference sequence). Trimming left V 1 base short and J 3 bases short, with 11 bases between. The CDR3 bases are TGTGCCAGCAGCTTAGGCCGGACAGCAACAGATACGCAGTATTTT. It specifies CASSLGRTATDTQYF.

The chain links TRBV29-1 to TRBJ2-1, with D unclear. Deletions cut 3 bases from V and 0 bases from J, with 12 bases between. The CDR3 has 15 amino acids. CDR1 SQVTM and CDR2 ANQGSEA come from the germline V gene. CDR3 coding DNA: TGCAGCGTTGATTGGGTGGCCAGCTCCTACAATGAGCAGTTCTTC. It encodes CSVDWVASSYNEQFF.

Ten or more counts support this clonotype. The chain is built from TRBV4-1 and TRBJ1-1, with 10 bases lining up with TRBD1. From germline, CDR1 is MGHRA and CDR2 YSYEKL. The CDR3 length is 15 residues. After removal of 1 base from V and 1 base from J, the junction contained 0 bases not matched to a gene. In DNA form, the CDR3 reads TGCGCCAGCAGCCAAGGACAGGGGGCGAACACTGAAGCTTTCTTT. This codes for CASSQGQGANTEAFF.

This clonotype was counted at least ten times. The V and J genes are TRBV6-1 and TRBJ2-3; a possible D gene is TRBD2 (6 bases). Trimming removed 4 bases from V and 5 bases from J, with 16 bases in between. Germline values: CDR1 MNHNS, CDR2 SASEGT. The CDR3 contains 15 residues. CDR3 nucleotides: TGTGCCAGCAGTGGTACGCGGTCCGGGGGAGATACGCAGTATTTT. The encoded protein is CASSGTRSGGDTQYF.

This clonotype occurred many times. Here the CDR3 reads CASRYPSGSLFF. The CDR3 DNA is TGTGCCAGCAGATACCCTAGCGGGAGTCTGTTCTTC. J is TRBJ2-1 and V is TRBV6-2 or TRBV6-3, with 10 bases that match TRBD2. This CDR3 is built from 12 residues. The V and J ends lost 6 bases and 15 bases, in that order; junction bases with no gene match: 8. Germline CDR1 reads MNHEY; CDR2 reads SVGEGT.

This clonotype was observed many times. This sequence joins TRBV20-1 and TRBJ2-7; possibly TRBD1 for D (7 bases). Germline CDR1 DFQATT, CDR2 SNEGSKA (reference sequence). Trimming took off 1 base at V and 5 bases at J, with 15 bases between the two ends. The CDR3 covers 14 residues. This chain's CDR3 is CSARGGTAGHEQYF. The CDR3 DNA sequence: TGCAGTGCTAGAGGCGGGACAGCAGGCCACGAGCAGTACTTC.

As to this clonotype: A single base separates this from a much larger clone, so it may be a read error. This chain joins TRBV7-9 and TRBJ2-7; D uncertain. There are 17 residues in the CDR3. Germline assignment: CDR1 SEHNR and CDR2 FQNEAQ (reference sequence). The CDR3 here is CASSLPPWQRNNYGQYF. For the CDR3, the DNA is TGTGCCAGCAGCCTCCCACCCTGGCAGCGCAACAACTACGGGCAGTACTTC.

This clonotype was seen many times. The rearrangement joins TRBV7-9 to TRBJ2-5; D perhaps matches TRBD1 (6 bases). V lost 4 bases and J lost 6, with 15 bases in between. The CDR3 consists of 14 residues. Looked up from germline, CDR1 is SEHNR and CDR2 is FQNEAQ (reference sequence). For the CDR3, the DNA is TGTGCCAGCAGCTCAGGGGCAGGATGGAAGACCCAGTACTTC. Translating it yields CASSSGAGWKTQYF.

This clonotype showed up many times. This rearrangement joins TRBV12-5 to TRBJ2-6; D is perhaps TRBD2 (6 bases). CDR1 and CDR2 (germline): LGHNT, FRNRAP. The germline V and J ends were trimmed by 5 bases and 0 bases, with 8 bases remaining between them. This CDR3 spans 15 amino acids. The CDR3 loop reads CASGGGLSGANVLTF. The CDR3 nucleotides read TGTGCTAGTGGTGGAGGGCTCTCTGGGGCCAACGTCCTGACTTTC.

There are many counts of this clonotype. Germline is not matched at one junction end, which may reflect a read error. The CDR3 DNA is TGCAGCGTCGAAGCCGGGACCGAACTGTTTTTT. It codes for CSVEAGTELFF. V and J are TRBV29-1 and TRBJ1-4, with TRBD1 as a possible D gene (5 bases). CDR3 length: 11 amino acids. CDR1 is SQVTM, CDR2 ANQGSEA, per germline.

The table lists this clonotype with many counts. The CDR3 sequence: CASSLETGRDYGYTF. CDR3 nucleotide sequence: TGTGCCAGCAGCTTAGAGACAGGGCGTGACTATGGCTACACCTTC. J is TRBJ1-2 and V is TRBV7-9; 7 positions match TRBD1. Germline CDR1 is SEHNR and CDR2 is FQNEAQ (reference sequence). The CDR3 is made up of 15 amino acids. V trimming: 1 base; J trimming: 3 bases; junction bases outside the gene matches: 5.

The V gene is TRBV5-5, the J gene TRBJ1-3, with D uncertain. The CDR3 is 14 amino acids. In germline, CDR1 is SGHKS, CDR2 YYEKEE (reference sequence). The germline V and J ends were trimmed by 6 bases and 0 bases, with 10 bases remaining between them. Written as DNA, the CDR3 is TGTGCCAGCACCAACTACGTCTCTGGAAACACCATATATTTT. Amino acid sequence: CASTNYVSGNTIYF.

Ten or more counts support this clonotype. The genes are TRBV29-1 and TRBJ1-1; D remains unclear. V was cut by 5 bases and J by 2 bases, with 15 bases left in between. The CDR3 runs 14 residues. Per germline, CDR1 SQVTM and CDR2 ANQGSEA. CDR3 amino acids: CSVQVQKINTEAFF. The CDR3 DNA sequence: TGCAGCGTTCAAGTTCAGAAAATCAACACTGAAGCTTTCTTT.

This clonotype has a count of ten or more. The J gene is TRBJ1-1, the V gene TRBV12-5, with TRBD1 as a possible D gene (5 bases). With 2 bases removed from V and 5 bases from J, the gap between germline ends came to 15 bases. The germline V gene encodes CDR1 LGHNT and CDR2 FRNRAP. The length of the CDR3 is 15 residues. CDR3 sequence reads: CASGLSGEVWTEAFF. In nucleotides, the CDR3 is TGTGCTAGTGGTTTGTCGGGGGAGGTTTGGACTGAAGCTTTCTTT.

This clonotype was detected ten times or more. CDR3 coding DNA: TGTGCCAGCAGCGTAGAGGGCGGAACCTACGAGCAGTACTTC. This codes for CASSVEGGTYEQYF. The chain employs TRBV9 and TRBJ2-7, with D unresolved. CDR1 is SGDLS and CDR2 is YYNGEE in the germline V gene. The CDR3 sequence is 14 residues long. V lost 0 bases and J 2 bases, leaving 9 bases between the germline ends.

Many counts were recorded for this clonotype. CDR3 coding DNA: TGCAGCGTTGGTTTCCCCCTTTCGGGACACGTCCTATCCACAGATACGCAGTATTTT. Its protein is CSVGFPLSGHVLSTDTQYF. V is TRBV29-1 and J is TRBJ2-3; D may be TRBD1 (6 bases). The CDR3 runs 19 residues. Germline CDR1 reads SQVTM; CDR2 reads ANQGSEA. Trimming took off 4 bases at V and 2 bases at J, with 28 bases between the two ends.

A remark on this clonotype: Being one base from a much bigger clone, this may be a read error. This chain joins TRBV28 and TRBJ1-2; the D gene is possibly TRBD1 (6 bases). The ends were cut back, 4 bases at V and 6 bases at J, with 18 bases in the middle. Germline CDR1 MDHEN, CDR2 SYDVKM. The CDR3 length is 15 residues. The CDR3 is CASSSPQQGDHGYTF. The CDR3 DNA reads as TGTGCCAGCAGTTCCCCACAACAGGGAGACCATGGCTACACCTTC.

This clonotype was recorded at least ten times. The chain couples TRBV4-3 to TRBJ1-5, with D possibly matching TRBD1 (6 bases). The CDR3 has 16 residues. With 4 bases removed from V and 2 bases from J, the gap between germline ends came to 15 bases. Germline CDR1 and CDR2: LGHNA and YSLEER. The CDR3 sequence: CASSPSPGAGNQPQHF. The DNA for the CDR3 is TGCGCCAGCAGCCCCTCCCCAGGGGCAGGCAATCAGCCCCAGCATTTT.

This clonotype was counted ten times or more. J is TRBJ1-2 and V is TRBV14; possibly TRBD1 for D (6 bases). With 6 bases removed from V and 0 bases from J, the gap between germline ends came to 14 bases. CDR1 SGHDN and CDR2 FVKESK come from the germline V gene. The CDR3 extends over 15 amino acids. CDR3 sequence (DNA): TGTGCCAGCAGAGCGACAGGAGATGCTAACTATGGCTACACCTTC. Translation gives CASRATGDANYGYTF. Combining the CDR3 with reference TRBV14 and TRBJ1-2 gives the whole variable domain EAGVTQFPSHSVIEKGQTVTLRCDPISGHDNLYWYRRVMGKEIKFLLHFVKESKQDESGMPNNRFLAERTGGTYSTLKVQPAELEDSGVYFCASRATGDANYGYTFGSGTRLTVV.

This clonotype was detected ten times or more. V and J are TRBV7-2 and TRBJ1-1; D perhaps matches TRBD1 (6 bases). The germline V gene has CDR1 SGHTA and CDR2 FQGNSA. This CDR3 region has 14 residues. V was shortened by 5 bases and J by 2 bases, with 12 bases between the two germline ends. In DNA form, the CDR3 reads TGTGCCAGCAGCCCCCGAGGGGGTAACACTGAAGCTTTCTTT. Translation: CASSPRGGNTEAFF.

This chain joins TRBV20-1 and TRBJ1-3, with D unresolved. The CDR3 loop spans 10 amino acids. The V gene lost 4 bases and the J gene lost 6 bases, with 4 bases spanning the gap. Germline V lookup: CDR1 DFQATT, CDR2 SNEGSKA (reference sequence). The CDR3 is CSAKPNTIYF. CDR3 nucleotides: TGCAGTGCTAAGCCAAACACCATATATTTT.

This clonotype turned up a few times. This chain joins TRBV5-1 and TRBJ2-1; D tentatively reads TRBD1 or TRBD2 (5 bases each). V lost 3 bases to trimming and J lost 0 bases, with 25 bases between them. The CDR3 runs to 20 residues. Germline loops: CDR1 SGHRS, CDR2 YFSETQ. This CDR3 is CASSSVGAGTPKSSYNEQFF. CDR3 DNA sequence: TGCGCCAGCAGCTCAGTCGGGGCAGGGACCCCCAAAAGCTCCTACAATGAGCAGTTCTTC.

This clonotype is labeled medium-sized. The V and J genes are TRBV7-2 and TRBJ2-5; 9 nucleotides match TRBD1. CDR3 length: 14 amino acids. The J segment lost 7 bases and the V segment lost 5 bases, leaving 8 bases of the junction unmatched. In germline, CDR1 is SGHTA, CDR2 FQGNSA. Here the CDR3 reads CASSRDRDLGTQYF. DNA for the CDR3: TGTGCCAGCAGCCGGGACAGGGACTTGGGGACCCAGTACTTC.